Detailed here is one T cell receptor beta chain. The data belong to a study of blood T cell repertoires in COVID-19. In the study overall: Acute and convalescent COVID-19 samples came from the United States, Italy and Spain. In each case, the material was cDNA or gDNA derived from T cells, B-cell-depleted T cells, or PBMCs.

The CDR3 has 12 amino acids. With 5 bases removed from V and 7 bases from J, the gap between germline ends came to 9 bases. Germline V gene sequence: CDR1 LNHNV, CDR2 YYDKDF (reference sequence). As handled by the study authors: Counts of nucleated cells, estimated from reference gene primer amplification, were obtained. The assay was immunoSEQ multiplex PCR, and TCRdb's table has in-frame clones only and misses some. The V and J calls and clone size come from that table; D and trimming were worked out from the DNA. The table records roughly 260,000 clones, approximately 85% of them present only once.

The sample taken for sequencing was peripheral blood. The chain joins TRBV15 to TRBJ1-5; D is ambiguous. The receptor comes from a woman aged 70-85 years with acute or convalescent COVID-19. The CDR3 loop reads CATSVRRQPQHF. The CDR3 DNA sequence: TGTGCCACCAGCGTTCGGAGGCAGCCCCAGCATTTT. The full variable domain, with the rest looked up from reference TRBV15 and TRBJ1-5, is DAMVIQNPRYQVTQFGKPVTLSCSQTLNHNVMYWYQQKSSQAPKLLFHYYDKDFNNEADTPDNFQSRRPNTSFCFLDIRSPGLGDTAMYLCATSVRRQPQHFGDGTRLSIL.